This T cell receptor (beta chain) came from a study of T cell repertoires in cytomegalovirus infection. Looking at the study overall: Indications of both CMV infection and matching HLA type were provided by public TCR beta signatures.

V was cut by 0 bases and J by 4 bases, with 10 bases left in between. The CDR3 is made up of 15 amino acids. Germline V lookup: CDR1 SGDLS, CDR2 YYNGEE. TCRdb re-analysed the reads in MiXCR, keeping a single row per CDR3 protein. This table holds approximately 770,000 distinct CDR3 sequences, just under 30% found once. Details on this clonotype: Its antigen is unknown.

The source is a human donor in good health (CMV status not recorded). Some clones in this sample may be carry-over from other donors' samples. The chain carries TRBV9 and TRBJ2-2; D gene uncertain. The input for sequencing was cultured CD8+ T cells from PBMCs, taken from culture after CMV antigen stimulation. The CDR3 region is CASSVGAAATGELFF. Written as DNA, the CDR3 is TGTGCCAGCAGCGTAGGGGCAGCTGCCACCGGGGAGCTGTTTTTT. Combining the CDR3 with reference TRBV9 and TRBJ2-2 gives the whole variable domain DSGVTQTPKHLITATGQRVTLRCSPRSGDLSVYWYQQSLDQGLQFLIQYYNGEERAKGNILERFSAQQFPDLHSELNLSSLELGDSALYFCASSVGAAATGELFFGEGSRLTVL.